This TCR beta chain is from a study of blood T cell repertoires in COVID-19. Study-wide background: The United States, Italy and Spain provided the acute and convalescent COVID-19 samples. PBMCs, B-cell-depleted T cells, or T cells were the source of the cDNA or gDNA that made up the material.

The V end lost 4 bases, the J end lost 6 bases, and 20 bases lay between the germline ends. The CDR3 covers 16 residues. The germline V gene encodes CDR1 SGHRS and CDR2 YFSETQ. Per the original data handling: It was from reference gene primer amplification that nucleated cell counts were estimated. Here immunoSEQ multiplex PCR was the method, and the copy in TCRdb shows in-frame clones only, minus some. Clone size and V and J calls were adopted from that table, with D and trimming inferred from the DNA. In the table there are 170,000 or so clones, more than 85% of which are singletons. This clone is a singleton in its sample.

This clonotype was sampled from a man in his fifties or sixties with acute or convalescent COVID-19. Material: peripheral blood. This chain joins TRBV5-1 and TRBJ2-4, with D possibly matching TRBD1 (5 bases). The chain's CDR3 is CASSPAITRQGNIQYF. The CDR3 nucleotides are TGCGCCAGCAGCCCTGCCATTACTCGTCAGGGAAACATTCAGTACTTC. The variable domain in full, completed from reference TRBV5-1 and TRBJ2-4, reads KAGVTQTPRYLIKTRGQQVTLSCSPISGHRSVSWYQQTPGQGLQFLFEYFSETQRNKGNFPGRFSGRQFSNSRSEMNVSTLELGDSALYLCASSPAITRQGNIQYFGAGTRLSVL.